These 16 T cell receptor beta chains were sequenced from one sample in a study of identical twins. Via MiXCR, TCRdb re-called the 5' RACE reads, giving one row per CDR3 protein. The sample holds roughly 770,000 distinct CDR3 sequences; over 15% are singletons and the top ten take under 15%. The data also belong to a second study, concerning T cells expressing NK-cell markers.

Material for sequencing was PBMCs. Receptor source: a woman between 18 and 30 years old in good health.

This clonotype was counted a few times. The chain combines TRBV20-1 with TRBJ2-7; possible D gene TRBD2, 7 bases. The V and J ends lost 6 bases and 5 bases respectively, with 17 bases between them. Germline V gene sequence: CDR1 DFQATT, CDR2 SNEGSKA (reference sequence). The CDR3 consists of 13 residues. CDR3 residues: CSARGLRNHEQYF. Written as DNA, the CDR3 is TGCAGTGCCAGGGGACTAAGGAACCACGAGCAGTACTTC.

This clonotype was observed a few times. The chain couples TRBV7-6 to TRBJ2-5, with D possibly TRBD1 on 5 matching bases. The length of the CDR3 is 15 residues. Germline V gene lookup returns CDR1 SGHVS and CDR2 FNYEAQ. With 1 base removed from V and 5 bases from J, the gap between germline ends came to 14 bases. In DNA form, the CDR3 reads TGTGCCAGCAGCTTAGTTGCCGACAGAGATGAGACCCAGTACTTC. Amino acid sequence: CASSLVADRDETQYF. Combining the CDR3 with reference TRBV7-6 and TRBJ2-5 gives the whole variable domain GAGVSQSPRYKVTKRGQDVALRCDPISGHVSLYWYRQALGQGPEFLTYFNYEAQQDKSGLPNDRFSAERPEGSISTLTIQRTEQRDSAMYRCASSLVADRDETQYFGPGTRLLVL.

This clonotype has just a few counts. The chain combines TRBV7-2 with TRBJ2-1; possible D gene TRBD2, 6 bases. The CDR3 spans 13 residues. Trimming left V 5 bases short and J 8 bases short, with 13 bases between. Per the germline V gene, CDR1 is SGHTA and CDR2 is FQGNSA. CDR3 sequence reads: CASSRRAGDEQFF. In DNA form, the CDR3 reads TGTGCCAGCAGCCGTCGAGCGGGCGATGAGCAGTTCTTC.

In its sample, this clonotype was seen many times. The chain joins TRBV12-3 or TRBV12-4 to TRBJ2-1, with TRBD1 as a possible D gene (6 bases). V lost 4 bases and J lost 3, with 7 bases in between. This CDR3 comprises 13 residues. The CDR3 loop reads CASSSDSYNEQFF. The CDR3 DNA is TGTGCCAGCAGTTCGGACAGCTACAATGAGCAGTTCTTC.

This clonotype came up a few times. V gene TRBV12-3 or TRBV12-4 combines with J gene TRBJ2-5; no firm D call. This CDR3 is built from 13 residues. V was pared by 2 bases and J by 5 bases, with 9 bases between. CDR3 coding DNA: TGTGCCAGCAGTTTATTGATAAGGGAGACCCAGTACTTC. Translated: CASSLLIRETQYF.

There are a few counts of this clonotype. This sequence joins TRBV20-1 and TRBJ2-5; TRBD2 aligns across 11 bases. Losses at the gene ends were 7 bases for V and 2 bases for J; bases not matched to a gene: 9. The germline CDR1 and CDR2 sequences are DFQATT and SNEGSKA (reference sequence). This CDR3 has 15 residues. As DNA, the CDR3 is TGCAGTGTCCTGAGACTAGCGGGGCTACAAGAGACCCAGTACTTC. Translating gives CSVLRLAGLQETQYF.

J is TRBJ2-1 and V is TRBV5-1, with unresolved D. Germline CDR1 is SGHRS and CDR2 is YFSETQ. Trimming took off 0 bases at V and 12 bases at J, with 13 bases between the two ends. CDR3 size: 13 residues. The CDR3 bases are TGCGCCAGCAGCTTGGAGGCCGCCCCCTGGCAGTTCTTC. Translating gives CASSLEAAPWQFF.

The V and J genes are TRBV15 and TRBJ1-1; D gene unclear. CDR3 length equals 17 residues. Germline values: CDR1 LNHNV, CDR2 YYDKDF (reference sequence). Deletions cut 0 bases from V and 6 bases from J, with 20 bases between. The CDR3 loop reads CATSREHLTRGNSEAFF. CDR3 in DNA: TGTGCCACCAGCAGAGAACATCTGACTCGGGGTAACTCTGAAGCTTTCTTT.

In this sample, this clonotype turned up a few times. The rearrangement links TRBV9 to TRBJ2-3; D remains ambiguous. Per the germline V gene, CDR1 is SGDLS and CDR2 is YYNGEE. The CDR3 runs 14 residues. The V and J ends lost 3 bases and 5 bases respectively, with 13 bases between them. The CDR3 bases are TGTGCCAGCAGCGGCCCCGCTGCTGGAGATACGCAGTATTTT. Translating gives CASSGPAAGDTQYF.

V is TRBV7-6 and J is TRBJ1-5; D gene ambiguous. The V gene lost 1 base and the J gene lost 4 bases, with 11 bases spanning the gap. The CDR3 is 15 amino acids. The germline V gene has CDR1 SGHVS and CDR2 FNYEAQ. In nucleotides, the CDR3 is TGTGCCAGCAGCTTAGGGCAGATGTTAAATCAGCCCCAGCATTTT. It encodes CASSLGQMLNQPQHF.

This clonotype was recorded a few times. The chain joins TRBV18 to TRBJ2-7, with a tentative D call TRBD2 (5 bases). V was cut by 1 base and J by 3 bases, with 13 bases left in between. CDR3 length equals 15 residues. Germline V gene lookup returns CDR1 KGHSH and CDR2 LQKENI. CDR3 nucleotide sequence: TGTGCCAGCTCACCACGCATTTCGGGGAGCTACGAGCAGTACTTC. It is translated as CASSPRISGSYEQYF. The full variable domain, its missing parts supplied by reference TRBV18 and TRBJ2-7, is NAGVMQNPRHLVRRRGQEARLRCSPMKGHSHVYWYRQLPEEGLKFMVYLQKENIIDESGMPKERFSAEFPKEGPSILRIQQVVRGDSAAYFCASSPRISGSYEQYFGPGTRLTVT.

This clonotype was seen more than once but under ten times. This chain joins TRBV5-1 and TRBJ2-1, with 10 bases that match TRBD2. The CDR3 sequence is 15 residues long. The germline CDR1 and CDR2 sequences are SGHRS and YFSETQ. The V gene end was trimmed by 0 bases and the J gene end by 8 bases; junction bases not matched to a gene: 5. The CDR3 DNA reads TGCGCCAGCAGCTTGGTGTTAGCGGGAGGCCATGAGCAGTTCTTC. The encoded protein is CASSLVLAGGHEQFF.

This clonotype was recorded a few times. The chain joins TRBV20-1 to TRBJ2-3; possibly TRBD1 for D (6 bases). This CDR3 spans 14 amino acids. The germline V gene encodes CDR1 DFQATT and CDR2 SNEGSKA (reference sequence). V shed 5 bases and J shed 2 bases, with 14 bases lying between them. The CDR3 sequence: CSASKQGDTDTQYF. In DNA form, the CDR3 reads TGCAGTGCTTCTAAACAGGGTGACACAGATACGCAGTATTTT.

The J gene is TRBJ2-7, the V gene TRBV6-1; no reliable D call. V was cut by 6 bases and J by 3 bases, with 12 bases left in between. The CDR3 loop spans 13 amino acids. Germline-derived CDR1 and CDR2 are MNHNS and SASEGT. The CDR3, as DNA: TGTGCCAGCAGGATGGGCCGCTACTACGAGCAGTACTTC. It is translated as CASRMGRYYEQYF.

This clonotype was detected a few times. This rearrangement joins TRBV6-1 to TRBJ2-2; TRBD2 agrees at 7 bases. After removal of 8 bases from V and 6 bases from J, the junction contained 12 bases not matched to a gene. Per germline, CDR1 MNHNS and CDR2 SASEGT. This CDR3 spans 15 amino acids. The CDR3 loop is CASAPGRGRSGELFF. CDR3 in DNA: TGTGCCAGCGCCCCAGGGAGGGGACGTTCCGGGGAGCTGTTTTTT.

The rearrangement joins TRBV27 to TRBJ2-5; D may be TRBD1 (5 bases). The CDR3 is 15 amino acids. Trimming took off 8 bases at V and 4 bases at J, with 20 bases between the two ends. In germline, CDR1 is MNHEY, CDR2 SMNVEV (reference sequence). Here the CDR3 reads CASYSSRVAGETQYF. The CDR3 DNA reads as TGTGCCAGCTATAGTAGCAGGGTTGCTGGAGAGACCCAGTACTTC.